This TCR beta chain is from a study of CD8+ T cells in alopecia areata. Investigators isolated RNA and reverse transcribed it into cDNA to act as the sequencing template. Assay used: immunoSEQ multiplex PCR; TCRdb lists only in-frame clones, some missing. Of fewer than 150,000 clones in the sample, roughly two thirds are singletons; the top ten hold roughly 3.1%. Trimming left V 8 bases short and J 5 bases short, with 12 bases between. This CDR3 is built from 11 residues. The germline gives CDR1 DFQATT, CDR2 SNEGSKA (reference sequence). The sample comprised CD4+ T cells sorted from blood. The receptor comes from a human donor in good health. The chain recombines TRBV20-1 with TRBJ2-5; no clear D. The DNA of the CDR3 is TGCAGTCCCTCCGGGCAGGAGACCCAGTACTTC. Translation gives CSPSGQETQYF.